What follows are 24 T cell receptor beta chains derived from one specimen sequenced in a study of PD-1 blockade in classical Hodgkin lymphoma. Using immunoSEQ multiplex PCR, the repertoire was profiled, and TCRdb retains in-frame clones only, with some absent. The repertoire has approximately 70,000 clones, over 90% of them found once; the top ten carry 2.6%. This sample's time point: newly diagnosed, previously untreated cHL patient sample. Input material: peripheral blood mononuclear cells (PBMCs). Source of these receptors: a human donor with classical Hodgkin lymphoma.

The gene calls are TRBV9 and TRBJ1-4; D may be TRBD1 (5 bases). V was pared by 4 bases and J by 6 bases, with 13 bases between. The germline V gene encodes CDR1 SGDLS and CDR2 YYNGEE. The CDR3 spans 14 residues. CDR3 sequence reads: CASSRAGIDEKLFF. DNA for the CDR3: TGTGCCAGCAGCAGGGCAGGGATCGATGAAAAACTGTTTTTT.

This clone showed up just a few times. The rearrangement uses TRBV5-1 and TRBJ2-5; 15 nucleotides line up with TRBD2. J was trimmed by 1 base and V by 4 bases; bases with no gene match: 11. The CDR3 extends over 19 amino acids. Germline CDR1 reads SGHRS; CDR2 reads YFSETQ. DNA for the CDR3: TGCGCCAGCAGCCCCGGGACTAGCGGGGGGCCGAACCTCCAAGAGACCCAGTACTTC. Translating it yields CASSPGTSGGPNLQETQYF.

Comments on this clone: At one of its ends the junction is not consistent with the germline gene, which may arise from a read error. The chain recombines TRBV10-3 with TRBJ1-2; the match to TRBD1 covers 8 bases. The CDR3 length is 16 residues. Per the germline V gene, CDR1 is ENHRY and CDR2 is SYGVKD. In nucleotides, the CDR3 is TGTGCCAGCAGTATCCTCCAGGGGGCAGCTAACTATGGCTACACCTTC. Encoded protein: CASSILQGAANYGYTF.

The chain is built from TRBV7-3 and TRBJ2-3; TRBD2 matches at 7 bases. J gave up 0 bases and V 3 bases, and 3 bases lay outside the gene matches. The CDR3 has 15 residues. CDR1 is SGHTA, CDR2 FQGTGA, per germline. The CDR3 loop is CASSFGGTSTDTQYF. CDR3 coding DNA: TGTGCCAGCAGCTTCGGGGGGACTAGCACAGATACGCAGTATTTT.

This rearrangement joins TRBV18 to TRBJ2-7, with 12 bases that match TRBD1. The CDR3 totals 19 residues. Looked up from germline, CDR1 is KGHSH and CDR2 is LQKENI. V gave up 4 bases and J gave up 3 bases; unmatched junction bases: 16. In DNA, the CDR3 is TGTGCCAGCTCACTTAATACCGGGACAGGGGGCGTGCGTGGCTACGAGCAGTACTTC. Amino acids: CASSLNTGTGGVRGYEQYF. Variable domain in full (rest from reference TRBV18 and TRBJ2-7): NAGVMQNPRHLVRRRGQEARLRCSPMKGHSHVYWYRQLPEEGLKFMVYLQKENIIDESGMPKERFSAEFPKEGPSILRIQQVVRGDSAAYFCASSLNTGTGGVRGYEQYFGPGTRLTVT.

The chain employs TRBV5-6 and TRBJ2-7, with 7 nucleotides matching TRBD2. The CDR3 consists of 14 residues. Germline V gives CDR1 SGHDT, CDR2 YYEEEE. The V and J ends lost 4 bases and 12 bases, in that order; junction bases with no gene match: 16. In DNA form, the CDR3 reads TGTGCCAGCAGCCGGGCTAGCGGACACCGCTTACCGTACTTC. Its translation: CASSRASGHRLPYF.

The chain joins TRBV11-2 to TRBJ1-5; possibly TRBD1 for D (5 bases). The CDR3 has 13 amino acids. Germline values: CDR1 SGHAT, CDR2 FQNNGV. V was shortened by 3 bases and J by 9 bases, with 12 bases between the two germline ends. The CDR3 is CASSLGGGRPQHF. The CDR3 nucleotides are TGTGCCAGCAGCTTGGGGGGAGGACGGCCCCAGCATTTT.

The gene calls are TRBV5-1 and TRBJ2-3; 7 nucleotides align to TRBD2. Germline V gene sequence: CDR1 SGHRS, CDR2 YFSETQ. The CDR3 is made up of 14 amino acids. Trimming cost V 0 bases and J 6 bases; bases outside gene matches: 4. In nucleotides, the CDR3 is TGCGCCAGCAGCTTGGAGGGGCGGGGGGATACGCAGTATTTT. This gives the protein CASSLEGRGDTQYF.

The chain has TRBV7-9 and TRBJ2-1; D is perhaps TRBD1 or TRBD2 (5 bases each). The CDR3 runs 13 residues. Per germline, CDR1 SEHNR and CDR2 FQNEAQ (reference sequence). Between the trimmed V and J ends, which lost 2 bases and 7 bases, there was a span of 9 bases. The CDR3 DNA reads as TGTGCCAGCAGCTTAAGGGGCGGGAATGAGCAGTTCTTC. It encodes CASSLRGGNEQFF.

This chain connects TRBV5-8 to TRBJ2-3; D may match TRBD1 or TRBD2 (5 bases each). V was trimmed by 5 bases and J by 2 bases, leaving 18 bases between them. Looked up from germline, CDR1 is SGHTS and CDR2 is YDEGEE. CDR3 length: 16 residues. For the CDR3, the DNA is TGTGCCAGCAGACCCCTCCCGGGGCGATTCACAGATACGCAGTATTTT. It is translated as CASRPLPGRFTDTQYF.

J is TRBJ2-5 and V is TRBV10-3, with TRBD2 identical over 14 bases. The CDR3 consists of 16 residues. Germline V lookup: CDR1 ENHRY, CDR2 SYGVKD. The V segment lost 6 bases and the J segment 4 bases; nucleotides outside the gene matches: 7. CDR3 DNA: TGTGCCATCAGCCAGACTAGCGGGGGGGCGGGAGAGACCCAGTACTTC. It encodes CAISQTSGGAGETQYF.

V and J are TRBV7-9 and TRBJ1-2; D is undetermined. The CDR3 has 13 amino acids. Germline V gene sequence: CDR1 SEHNR, CDR2 FQNEAQ (reference sequence). The V end lost 1 base, the J end lost 4 bases, and 7 bases lay between the germline ends. CDR3 bases: TGTGCCAGCAGCTTAGAAGCTGCCTATGGCTACACCTTC. It translates to CASSLEAAYGYTF.

The rearrangement uses TRBV19 and TRBJ2-7; D tentatively fits TRBD1 or TRBD2 (5 bases each). Per germline, CDR1 LNHDA and CDR2 SQIVND (reference sequence). Trimming removed 4 bases from V and 6 bases from J, with 13 bases in between. CDR3 length equals 13 residues. The CDR3 spells CASSRGPAREQYF. The CDR3 DNA reads TGTGCCAGTAGTAGGGGACCGGCTCGCGAGCAGTACTTC.

V and J are TRBV4-1 and TRBJ2-7; 7 positions match TRBD2. This CDR3 comprises 17 residues. V dropped 3 bases and J dropped 1; count of bases not matched to a gene: 12. The germline gives CDR1 MGHRA, CDR2 YSYEKL. In nucleotides, the CDR3 is TGCGCCAGCAGCCACCCAAAGGAGGCTAGCGGTTCCTACGAGCAGTACTTC. It codes for CASSHPKEASGSYEQYF.

The chain has TRBV19 and TRBJ1-5; 7 bases match TRBD1. CDR3 length: 15 amino acids. V lost 5 bases to trimming and J lost 1 base; unmatched junction nucleotides: 5. Germline V gene sequence: CDR1 LNHDA, CDR2 SQIVND (reference sequence). CDR3 in amino acids: CASSYTGASNQPQHF. Written as DNA, the CDR3 is TGTGCCAGTAGTTATACAGGGGCGAGCAATCAGCCCCAGCATTTT.

This chain joins TRBV7-2 and TRBJ1-2; D remains unclear. The CDR3 has 14 residues. Germline CDR1 and CDR2: SGHTA and FQGNSA. Trimming cost V 1 base and J 4 bases, with 10 bases left between them. The CDR3 loop reads CASSLVEGIYGYTF. In DNA, the CDR3 is TGTGCCAGCAGCTTAGTCGAGGGTATCTATGGCTACACCTTC.

The rearrangement links TRBV19 to TRBJ2-7; TRBD1 matches at 10 bases. The CDR3 contains 12 residues. The germline V gene has CDR1 LNHDA and CDR2 SQIVND (reference sequence). Losses at the gene ends were 8 bases for V and 6 bases for J; bases not matched to a gene: 4. CDR3 sequence (DNA): TGTGCCAGTGGACAGGGGGAGTTCGAGCAGTACTTC. This encodes CASGQGEFEQYF.

The chain combines TRBV7-3 with TRBJ1-4, with TRBD1 identical over 10 bases. With V trimmed by 5 bases and J by 5 bases, 5 bases remained unmatched. Germline loops: CDR1 SGHTA, CDR2 FQGTGA. The CDR3 has 15 amino acids. CDR3 sequence (DNA): TGTGCCAGCAGCGTTGGGACAGGGGAGAATGAAAAACTGTTTTTT. This gives the protein CASSVGTGENEKLFF.

This chain joins TRBV5-1 and TRBJ2-7, with TRBD1 matching 7 bases. CDR1 SGHRS and CDR2 YFSETQ come from the germline V gene. V lost 2 bases to trimming and J lost 0 bases; unmatched junction nucleotides: 5. CDR3 size: 15 residues. CDR3 loop: CASSLGGSASYEQYF. CDR3 DNA sequence: TGCGCCAGCAGCTTAGGGGGCAGTGCCTCCTACGAGCAGTACTTC.

The gene calls are TRBV5-1 and TRBJ2-7; D possibly uses TRBD1 or TRBD2 (7 bases each). Trimming pared 5 bases from V and 4 bases from J, leaving 16 bases between. The CDR3 is 14 residues long. Germline loops: CDR1 SGHRS, CDR2 YFSETQ. In DNA form, the CDR3 reads TGCGCCAGCAGAAGACAGGGAGGGGATTACGAGCAGTACTTC. It translates to CASRRQGGDYEQYF.

This clone was counted once. This sequence joins TRBV5-6 and TRBJ1-2; 7 bases align to TRBD1. The germline CDR1 and CDR2 sequences are SGHDT and YYEEEE. V gave up 0 bases and J gave up 5 bases; unmatched junction bases: 4. This CDR3 has 14 residues. Written as DNA, the CDR3 is TGTGCCAGCAGCTTGGAGGGGGCGCCGTATGGCTACACCTTC. Its translation is CASSLEGAPYGYTF. Full variable domain (missing parts from reference TRBV5-6 and TRBJ1-2): DAGVTQSPTHLIKTRGQQVTLRCSPKSGHDTVSWYQQALGQGPQFIFQYYEEEERQRGNFPDRFSGHQFPNYSSELNVNALLLGDSALYLCASSLEGAPYGYTFGSGTRLTVV.

This clone was observed a single time. This CDR3 reads CASSYSRGQYEQYF. The CDR3 DNA reads TGTGCCAGCAGTTACTCGAGGGGACAGTACGAGCAGTACTTC. The chain employs TRBV6-6 and TRBJ2-7, with TRBD1 identical over 7 bases. The CDR3 has 14 residues. With V trimmed by 0 bases and J by 4 bases, 3 bases remained unmatched. CDR1 and CDR2 from the germline V gene are MNHNY and SVGAGI (reference sequence).

This clone was found once. CDR3 sequence (DNA): TGTGCCATCAGTGAGTCGTCGGTAGGGGGAAGGAGTTCACCCCTCCACTTT. It yields the protein CAISESSVGGRSSPLHF. The chain recombines TRBV10-3 with TRBJ1-6, with D possibly being TRBD1 (6 bases). Trimming removed 0 bases at V and 9 bases at J, with 18 bases between. The CDR3 consists of 17 residues. Germline values: CDR1 ENHRY, CDR2 SYGVKD.

V usage is TRBV7-3 and J usage is TRBJ2-3, with TRBD1 identical over 11 bases. CDR3 length: 16 amino acids. V was pared by 3 bases and J by 9 bases, with 11 bases of the junction left unmatched. Germline V gene lookup returns CDR1 SGHTA and CDR2 FQGTGA. CDR3 residues: CASSLTTGQGAMTQYF. CDR3 sequence (DNA): TGTGCCAGCAGCTTGACTACAGGACAGGGGGCAATGACGCAGTATTTT.